This T cell receptor (beta chain) was found in a study of shared clonotypes between healthy human individuals. For the study at large: Each donor had three CD4 naive, three CD4 memory, two CD8 naive and one CD8 memory plate.

The V gene lost 4 bases and the J gene lost 6 bases, with 7 bases spanning the gap. Germline CDR1 and CDR2: DFQATT and SNEGSKA (reference sequence). The CDR3 contains 11 residues. Assay used: immunoSEQ multiplex PCR; TCRdb lists only in-frame clones, some missing. The sample holds approximately 320,000 clones, roughly 87% seen once. What was sequenced was memory CD8+ T cells sorted from blood. Subset of the sample: CD45RO+ cells pooled with CCR7-negative TemRA cells. The origin of this receptor is a man aged 18 to 30 in good health. This sequence joins TRBV20-1 and TRBJ2-1; maybe TRBD1 (5 bases). The CDR3 coding sequence is TGCAGTGCTATTGACAGCAATGAGCAGTTCTTC. As protein: CSAIDSNEQFF.